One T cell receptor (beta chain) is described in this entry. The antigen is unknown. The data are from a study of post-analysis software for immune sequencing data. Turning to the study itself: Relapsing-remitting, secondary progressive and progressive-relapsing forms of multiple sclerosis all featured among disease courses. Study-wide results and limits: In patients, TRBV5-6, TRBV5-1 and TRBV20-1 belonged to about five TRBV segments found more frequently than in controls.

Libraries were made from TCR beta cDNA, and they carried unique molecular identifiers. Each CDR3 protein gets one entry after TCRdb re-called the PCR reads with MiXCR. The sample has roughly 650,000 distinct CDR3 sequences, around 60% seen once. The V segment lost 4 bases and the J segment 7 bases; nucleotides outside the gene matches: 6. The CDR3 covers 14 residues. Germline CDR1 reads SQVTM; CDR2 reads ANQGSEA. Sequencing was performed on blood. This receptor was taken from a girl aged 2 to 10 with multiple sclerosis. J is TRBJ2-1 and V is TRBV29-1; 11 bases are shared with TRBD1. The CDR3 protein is CSVGGQGERNEQFF. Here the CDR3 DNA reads TGCAGCGTTGGGGGACAGGGGGAAAGGAATGAGCAGTTCTTC.